This record concerns one T cell receptor (beta chain) sequence. Its specificity is unknown. This entry comes from a study of shared clonotypes between healthy human individuals. The table came from immunoSEQ multiplex PCR; TCRdb's copy has only in-frame clones and leaves some out. The sample includes 2 million to 2.5 million clones, 85% to 95% seen only once; the top ten take under 0.45%. General observations from the study: Rarefaction showed that sequencing of sorted subsets was incomplete (despite large depth). Collection of samples was limited to blood; tissue repertoires likely differ.

The CDR3 consists of 14 residues. The ends were cut back, 5 bases at V and 1 base at J, with 12 bases in the middle. Germline V CDR1 and CDR2: MNHEY, SVGAGI. The source material was naive CD4+ T cells from PBMCs. Described subset: CD45RA+ positively selected. The chain joins TRBV6-5 to TRBJ2-7, with a tentative D call TRBD2 (5 bases). The clonotype originates from a man between 18 and 29 years old in good health. Some clones in this sample may be carry-over from other donors' samples. This chain's CDR3 is CASSIRDSSYEQYF. CDR3 DNA sequence: TGTGCCAGCAGTATCCGGGATAGTTCCTACGAGCAGTACTTC.